These T cell receptor beta chains were read from a single sample in a study of T-cell reconstitution after alpha-beta-depleted transplantation in children. TCRdb called the PCR reads again in MiXCR, with one record for every CDR3 protein. The sample shows under 850,000 distinct CDR3 sequences, around 13% of them seen only once. Here the sequenced sample was PBMCs, taken before TCRalphabeta/CD19-depleted stem cell transplant. The receptors come from a girl aged 2-10 years with congenital amegakaryocytic thrombocytopenia, due to receive a stem cell transplant. The CDR3 runs from the conserved cysteine through the conserved F or W. A D gene is named only where the DNA matches it firmly. Clone size is shown for a subset of rows, as once, few, many or a class of expanded clone.

v_gene	d_gene	j_gene	abundance	CDR3nt	CDR3aa
TRBV15	-	TRBJ2-5	-	TGTGCCACCAGCAAAACAGGGAACAGGCACGAGGAGACCCAGTACTTC	CATSKTGNRHEETQYF
TRBV12-3/TRBV12-4	-	TRBJ2-1	-	TGTGCCAGCAGTTTTTCCCAGGGCGGCGCGCAGTTCTTC	CASSFSQGGAQFF
TRBV3-1	-	TRBJ2-3	many	TGTGCCAGCAGCCAAGGTCGAGCCGGGACAGATACGCAGTATTTT	CASSQGRAGTDTQYF
TRBV12-3/TRBV12-4	TRBD1	TRBJ2-1	-	TGTGCCAGCAGTTTAGTTCTTGAGGACAGGTTCTCCTACAATGAGCAGTTCTTC	CASSLVLEDRFSYNEQFF
TRBV20-1	-	TRBJ2-7	-	TGCAGTGCCCAGCTAGATTCCTACGAGCAGTACTTC	CSAQLDSYEQYF
TRBV12-3/TRBV12-4	-	TRBJ1-3	many	TGTGCCAGCAGCCTTACTGGAAACACCATATATTTT	CASSLTGNTIYF
TRBV15	-	TRBJ2-7	-	TGTGCCACCAGCCCGGACGCAGGCCATTACGAGCAGTACTTC	CATSPDAGHYEQYF
TRBV7-9	-	TRBJ2-5	many	TGTGCCAGCAGCTTAACTGGTGCTCAGCGGAGCCAAGAGACCCAGTACTTC	CASSLTGAQRSQETQYF
TRBV29-1	-	TRBJ1-2	-	TGCAGCGCCGCCTCATCCCCCTATGGCTACACCTTC	CSAASSPYGYTF
TRBV7-2	TRBD2	TRBJ2-3	many	TGTGCCAGCAGCGCGACTAGCGGGATGGCAGATACGCAGTATTTT	CASSATSGMADTQYF
TRBV12-3/TRBV12-4	-	TRBJ2-5	many	TGTGCCACCTCCCGGGCTGCGTTGAATCCAGAGACCCAGTACTTC	CATSRAALNPETQYF
TRBV6-1	-	TRBJ2-4	many	TGTGCCAGCAACTCCTACTCGGGGGTAACTGCCAAAAACATTCAGTACTTC	CASNSYSGVTAKNIQYF
TRBV24-1	-	TRBJ2-1	many	TGTGCCACCAGTGATCCCAGTATGGGGACTGGTAACAATGAGCAGTTCTTC	CATSDPSMGTGNNEQFF
TRBV5-1	-	TRBJ1-4	many	TGCGCCAGCAGCCCATGGACTCTTGCAACTAATGAAAAACTGTTTTTT	CASSPWTLATNEKLFF
TRBV6-1	TRBD2	TRBJ2-1	few	TGTGCCAGCAGTGAACCCCCGCGGGAGACGAACAATGAGCAGTTCTTC	CASSEPPRETNNEQFF
TRBV12-3/TRBV12-4	-	TRBJ2-3	-	TGTGCCAGCAGGACATCCGGGGGCACAGATACGCAGTATTTT	CASRTSGGTDTQYF
TRBV21-1	-	TRBJ2-7	-	TGTGCCAGCAGCAAAGACCGGACCGGCTGGGAGCAGTCCTTC	CASSKDRTGWEQSF
TRBV12-3/TRBV12-4	TRBD2	TRBJ2-1	-	TGTGCCAGCAGGACTAGCGGGAGCTGGGAGCAGTTCTTC	CASRTSGSWEQFF
TRBV5-1	TRBD2	TRBJ2-7	few	TGCGCCAGCAGCTTGGGAATGGGACTAGCGTCCTACGAGCAGTACTTC	CASSLGMGLASYEQYF
TRBV29-1	-	TRBJ1-2	few	TGCAGCGGGCAGTTTGACGATGGCTACACCTTC	CSGQFDDGYTF
TRBV20-1	TRBD2	TRBJ2-5	few	TGCAGTGCTAGCCCACTAGCGGGACAAGAGACCCAGTACTTC	CSASPLAGQETQYF
TRBV4-1	-	TRBJ1-4	few	TGCGCCAGCAGCCAATTACGGGGGGAAAAACTGTTTTTT	CASSQLRGEKLFF
TRBV7-6	-	TRBJ2-6	many	TGTGCCAGCAGCCGTTATTCTCGGTTCTCTGGGGCCAACGTCCTGACTTTC	CASSRYSRFSGANVLTF
TRBV20-1	-	TRBJ1-1	many	TGCAGTGCCATAACGCCCGGACGCGGTGAAGCTTTCTTT	CSAITPGRGEAFF
TRBV12-3/TRBV12-4	TRBD1	TRBJ1-2	many	TGTGCCAGCAGGGAGGGGGCAAACTATGGCTACACCTTC	CASREGANYGYTF
TRBV29-1	-	TRBJ1-2	many	TGCAGCGCCGAGGAACTGGGCTACACCTTC	CSAEELGYTF
TRBV12-3/TRBV12-4	-	TRBJ1-5	many	TGTGCCAGCAGTCTCGAGCCCGGGACAAGGGATCAGCCCCAGCATTTT	CASSLEPGTRDQPQHF
TRBV27	-	TRBJ2-3	few	TGTGCCAGCAGTTTATTAAAGCAGGATACGCAGTATTTT	CASSLLKQDTQYF
TRBV11-1	-	TRBJ2-7	many	TGTGCCAGCAGCTTAGCGAGATCCCTTTTGGCGGGTAGGACCTCCTACGAGCAGTACTTC	CASSLARSLLAGRTSYEQYF
TRBV10-3	-	TRBJ1-2	many	TGTGCCACCGGCTTCGTTGGGCAGGCAACTAACTATGGCTACACCTTC	CATGFVGQATNYGYTF
TRBV29-1	TRBD1	TRBJ2-2	many	TGCAGCGTCGCAGGGGGTCCGAACACCGGGGAGCTGTTTTTT	CSVAGGPNTGELFF
TRBV29-1	-	TRBJ2-7	-	TGCAGCGCCCAGGGGGGCTACGAGCAGTACTTC	CSAQGGYEQYF
TRBV20-1	-	TRBJ2-3	many	TGCAGTACCATCTCGGCGGGATGGGGTACAGATACGCAGTATTTT	CSTISAGWGTDTQYF
TRBV5-1	-	TRBJ2-5	-	TGCGCCAGCAGCCAGACAACTTGGTACCAAGAGACCCAGTACTTC	CASSQTTWYQETQYF
TRBV30	-	TRBJ2-2	-	TGTGCCCAGACTAGGGGTTACTCGAACACCGGGGAGCTGTTTTTT	CAQTRGYSNTGELFF
TRBV15	-	TRBJ1-5	many	TGTGCCACCAGCAGAGATCGGAGGGATCAGCCCCAGCATTTT	CATSRDRRDQPQHF
TRBV20-1	-	TRBJ2-1	few	TGCAGTGCAAGGTACGGTGAGCAGTTCTTC	CSARYGEQFF